These 5 T cell receptor beta chains were sequenced from one sample in a study of blood T cells in healthy people across ages. A sample-barcoded 5' primer and a J-beta primer mix were used in a second PCR of roughly 7 to 11 cycles. Via MiXCR, TCRdb re-called the 5' RACE reads, giving one row per CDR3 protein. The sample lists about 680,000 distinct CDR3 sequences, 49% occurring once. Sequencing was performed on blood. The source is an older woman in good health.

The rearrangement uses TRBV5-5 and TRBJ1-2; weak D call: TRBD1 (6 bases). Germline V gene lookup returns CDR1 SGHKS and CDR2 YYEKEE (reference sequence). Trimming took off 0 bases at V and 4 bases at J, with 19 bases between the two ends. The CDR3 is made up of 17 amino acids. The CDR3 DNA follows: TGTGCCAGCAGCTTGGAACTAACTTACAGGGTTACCTATGGCTACACCTTC. It translates to CASSLELTYRVTYGYTF.

This chain links TRBV4-2 with TRBJ2-5, with a tentative D call TRBD2 (6 bases). V lost 0 bases, J lost 5 bases, and 16 bases lay in between. The germline V gene has CDR1 LGHNA and CDR2 YNFKEQ. The CDR3 extends over 16 amino acids. The CDR3 loop reads CASSQDLWAGLETQYF. Written as DNA, the CDR3 is TGTGCCAGCAGCCAAGATCTTTGGGCGGGACTCGAGACCCAGTACTTC.

This clonotype was counted a few times. The rearrangement links TRBV28 to TRBJ2-1; 11 bases match TRBD2. CDR3 length equals 17 residues. CDR1 MDHEN and CDR2 SYDVKM come from the germline V gene. Trimming at V came to 8 bases and at J to 7 bases, leaving 16 bases not matched to a gene. This CDR3 reads CASQRTSGSLGANEQFF. CDR3 bases: TGTGCCAGCCAACGGACTAGCGGGTCGCTTGGGGCTAATGAGCAGTTCTTC.

The chain joins TRBV12-3 or TRBV12-4 to TRBJ2-5, with 9 bases fitting TRBD2. The CDR3 runs 15 residues. The V segment lost 0 bases and the J segment 4 bases; nucleotides outside the gene matches: 3. As DNA, the CDR3 is TGTGCCAGCAGTTTAGCTGGCGGGAGGGGAGAGACCCAGTACTTC. Encoded protein: CASSLAGGRGETQYF.

In its sample, this clonotype was seen many times. The V call is TRBV7-3, the J call TRBJ2-3; no clear D gene. This CDR3 comprises 13 residues. The germline CDR1 and CDR2 sequences are SGHTA and FQGTGA. V lost 1 base and J lost 0, with 2 bases in between. The DNA for the CDR3 is TGTGCCAGCAGCTTAAGCAGCACAGATACGCAGTATTTT. This sequence encodes CASSLSSTDTQYF. Together with reference TRBV7-3 and TRBJ2-3, the CDR3 gives the full variable domain: GAGVSQTPSNKVTEKGKYVELRCDPISGHTALYWYRQSLGQGPEFLIYFQGTGAADDSGLPNDRFFAVRPEGSVSTLKIQRTERGDSAVYLCASSLSSTDTQYFGPGTRLTVL.